The T cell receptor (beta chain) described here comes from a study of shared clonotypes between healthy human individuals (dated by TCRdb to between 2020 and 2021). Concerning the study at large: A few men and a couple of women, aged 18 to 49 years, made up the cohort. For each donor, CD4 naive and CD4 memory were each given three plates, CD8 naive was given two plates, and CD8 memory was given one plate. To estimate repertoire size and how much clonotype sharing occurs between individuals, the study deeply sequenced the blood TCR repertoires of 5 or 6 healthy adults. To increase sequencing depth and limit assay-specific biases, TCR repertoire library preparation and sequencing were carried out by different laboratories using diverse techniques. Between about 0.94 and 10 billion PBMCs per donor were obtained by leukapheresis. What the research found in general, with its limitations: Because the study included only a small number of donors, the genetic and exposure-history diversity represented was limited. Larger estimated clonotype richness was generally found for naive subsets than for memory subsets. Rarefaction of sorted-subset datasets indicated incomplete sequencing despite the large sequencing depth. Sampling was restricted to blood, and TCR repertoires in tissues likely differ from the TCR repertoires found in blood. Sharing across a few donors was observed for approximately 4.6% of naive CD4, about 3.2% of naive CD8, 2.3% of memory CD4, and around 0.4% of memory CD8 clonotypes. Higher generation probabilities were observed for clonotypes shared by all four sorted-subset donors than for non-shared clonotypes. Based on pairwise subsampling, the degree of clonotype sharing among donors was expected to be affected by sequencing depth.

Healthy HIV-negative adults with no recently reported acute infections or vaccinations were included as donors. Only Caucasian adults living in Nashville, Tennessee, USA were represented among the donors. CD4+ T cells were enriched through magnetic negative selection, after which naive cells were positively selected on CD45RA and the remaining negative fraction served as the memory subset. After blood collection by leukapheresis, PBMCs were isolated using Ficoll-Histopaque density gradient centrifugation and then cryopreserved in the vapor phase of liquid nitrogen. Analytical flow cytometry was used to check the purity and quantity of every magnetically sorted T cell population. Genomic DNA was isolated from every sorted fraction and measured by UV absorbance on a Nanodrop 2000c. In the case of this clone: No cognate antigen has been identified for it. The sample holds no much larger clone one base away, and base qualities are not on file. Other DNA sequences of this sample code for an identical CDR3.

V gives up 3 bases and J gives up 5 bases, and the segment between their germline ends measures 4 bases. CDR1 and CDR2, looked up from the germline V gene, are KGHSH and LQKENI. Reading from cysteine to phenylalanine, the CDR3 counts 11 amino acids. Just the 33-base CDR3 DNA is kept, in frame starting at base 1. Using the deep immunoSEQ assay, multiplex PCR amplified TCR CDR3 regions from genomic DNA. Extracted genomic DNA from each cell subset was spread evenly across all wells of several immunoSEQ 96-well plates, with each plate serving as a replicate. For sorted subsets, each replicate PCR was loaded with about 0.2 ug genomic DNA, equivalent to approximately 27,000 T cell genomes. Purified libraries were quantified with a Qubit 3.0 fluorometer, sized on a Bioanalyzer 2100, and re-quantified with the KAPA Library Quantification kit. Every immunoSEQ 96-well plate was sequenced on a separate single-read 150-cycle Illumina NextSeq 550 flow cell. As for the authors' bioinformatics: Because the immunoSEQ output included only junctional sequences and no quality scores, the filtering could not be the same as the filtering used for full-length reads. To assign V/J genes and CDR3, sequences were annotated against IMGT germline references using PyIR, a Python wrapper for IgBLAST v1.9. Reads with weak V/J assignments (E-value above 1e-6), missing CDR3, stop codons, out-of-frame junctions, or ambiguous translated residues were removed. A V3J clonotype was defined by an identical inferred V gene, J gene, and CDR3 amino acid sequence. Percentage overlap between repertoires was computed as shared unique clonotypes divided by the size of the smaller repertoire. RTK rarefaction, the Chao1 estimator, and Recon v2.1 estimates of unobserved clonotypes were used to assess repertoire richness. Generation probabilities were computed with OLGA for all TCRbeta clonotypes obtained by the gDNA method from four donors. TCRdb mirrors the immuneACCESS table, restricted to in-frame sequences. Some clones are absent from its copies; in checked studies, under half trace to an unresolved V gene, and the reason for the others is unknown. The V and J calls and clone size come from that table; D and trimming were worked out from the DNA. The sample has more than 850,000 clones on record, 75% to 80% of them singletons. Clones ranked in the top ten supply 0.5% to 0.6% of the sample.

This receptor chain uses TRBV18 and TRBJ2-5; the D gene identity is not certain. The sample consisted of memory CD4+ T cells from PBMCs. The cell subset or site label, as the study defines it: CD45RA-negative fraction. The source of this sequence is a man between 18 and 35 years old in good health. Some clones in this sample may be carry-over from other donors' samples. CDR3 region: CASSPEETQYF. The DNA reads as follows: TGTGCCAGCTCACCGGAGGAGACCCAGTACTTC.